One and the same sample provided the 25 T cell receptor beta chains below, sequenced in a study of T cell responses to AZD1222 COVID-19 vaccine. Generated by immunoSEQ multiplex PCR, the TCRdb table keeps only in-frame clones and is missing some. The data contain roughly 80,000 clones, roughly 90% of them singletons. Sequencing was performed on peripheral blood, taken on day 0 of MenACWY control vaccination. The receptors here all came from an adult in good health.

The chain uses TRBV2 and TRBJ1-1; D is perhaps TRBD1 (6 bases). This CDR3 region has 14 residues. Looked up from germline, CDR1 is SNHLY and CDR2 is FYNNEI. The V and J ends lost 6 bases and 7 bases respectively, with 18 bases between them. CDR3 in DNA: TGTGCCAGCAGGGCAGACAGGCTTAGAGTTGAAGCTTTCTTT. Translation: CASRADRLRVEAFF.

V is TRBV7-8 and J is TRBJ2-7, with 9 bases lining up with TRBD1. After removal of 0 bases from V and 6 bases from J, the junction contained 6 bases not matched to a gene. From germline, CDR1 is SGHVS and CDR2 FQNEAQ. The CDR3 sequence is 15 residues long. CDR3 loop: CASSLAGQGVFEQYF. For the CDR3, the DNA is TGTGCCAGCAGCTTAGCGGGACAGGGTGTGTTCGAGCAGTACTTC.

The V gene is TRBV11-2, the J gene TRBJ2-1; perhaps TRBD1 as D (6 bases). Germline loops: CDR1 SGHAT, CDR2 FQNNGV. Trimming pared 7 bases from V and 9 bases from J, leaving 19 bases between. The length of the CDR3 is 14 residues. The CDR3 DNA reads as TGTGCCAGCACCGTAGGGTTTAGGGGGAGTGAGCAGTTCTTC. It translates to CASTVGFRGSEQFF.

The CDR3 DNA reads as TGCGCCAGCAGCTTGGAGGGCAGGGGTTTTGAGCCCCAGCATTTT. Its protein is CASSLEGRGFEPQHF. This chain uses TRBV5-1 with TRBJ1-5; D might be TRBD1 (6 bases). The CDR3 totals 15 residues. Germline CDR1 is SGHRS and CDR2 is YFSETQ. Trimming shortened V by 0 bases and J by 8 bases, and 15 bases separated the two germline ends.

This chain connects TRBV18 to TRBJ1-5; D is perhaps TRBD1 (5 bases). The CDR3 is 13 residues long. Trimming pared 6 bases from V and 5 bases from J, leaving 11 bases between. Germline V gene lookup returns CDR1 KGHSH and CDR2 LQKENI. The CDR3 reads CASSPGSDQPQHF. The CDR3 region has the DNA TGTGCCAGCTCCCCAGGGTCGGATCAGCCCCAGCATTTT.

This chain joins TRBV19 and TRBJ1-1, with D possibly matching TRBD1 (6 bases). The V gene lost 5 bases and the J gene lost 0 bases, with 7 bases spanning the gap. Germline CDR1 and CDR2: LNHDA and SQIVND (reference sequence). The CDR3 runs 13 residues. CDR3 coding DNA: TGTGCCAGTAGTGGACAGTTGAACACTGAAGCTTTCTTT. Translation gives CASSGQLNTEAFF.

The J gene is TRBJ2-7, the V gene TRBV18; TRBD1 matches at 9 bases. V lost 5 bases and J lost 1; bases outside the gene matches: 9. CDR3 length: 16 amino acids. Looked up from germline, CDR1 is KGHSH and CDR2 is LQKENI. DNA for the CDR3: TGTGCCAGCTCATCAACAGGGGGCGGTAGGTCCTACGAGCAGTACTTC. As protein: CASSSTGGGRSYEQYF. Full variable domain (rest looked up from reference TRBV18 and TRBJ2-7): NAGVMQNPRHLVRRRGQEARLRCSPMKGHSHVYWYRQLPEEGLKFMVYLQKENIIDESGMPKERFSAEFPKEGPSILRIQQVVRGDSAAYFCASSSTGGGRSYEQYFGPGTRLTVT.

The V call is TRBV24-1, the J call TRBJ2-7, with D possibly matching TRBD2 (7 bases). Germline V gene sequence: CDR1 KGHDR, CDR2 SFDVKD. The CDR3 is 13 residues long. Trimming took off 4 bases at V and 5 bases at J, with 11 bases between the two ends. In DNA form, the CDR3 reads TGTGCCACCAGTGACGGGGGGCTCGACGAGCAGTACTTC. Amino acids: CATSDGGLDEQYF.

J is TRBJ2-7 and V is TRBV5-1; possibly TRBD1 or TRBD2 for D (7 bases each). Trimming removed 0 bases at V and 3 bases at J, with 16 bases between. Germline CDR1 SGHRS, CDR2 YFSETQ. CDR3 length: 16 amino acids. Here the CDR3 DNA reads TGCGCCAGCAGCTTGGGTCGGCAGGGGGGGAACTACGAGCAGTACTTC. Translation gives CASSLGRQGGNYEQYF.

The chain carries TRBV10-2 and TRBJ2-2, with TRBD2 identical over 8 bases. The CDR3 is 14 amino acids. From germline, CDR1 is WSHSY and CDR2 SAAADI. V lost 8 bases, J lost 8 bases, and 10 bases stayed unmatched. The CDR3 DNA is TGCGCCAGCGGACTTACTAGCGGTGCGGGGGAGCTGTTTTTT. Its protein product is CASGLTSGAGELFF.

The V and J genes are TRBV18 and TRBJ1-1; 7 nucleotides line up with TRBD1. V shed 0 bases, J shed 0 bases, and the junction held 1 base outside the gene matches. This CDR3 has 15 residues. CDR1 is KGHSH and CDR2 is LQKENI in the germline V gene. The CDR3 sequence: CASSPPDRLNTEAFF. The CDR3 bases are TGTGCCAGCTCACCACCGGACAGGCTGAACACTGAAGCTTTCTTT.

This clone was seen a single time. The chain joins TRBV28 to TRBJ2-3; D unclear. Germline CDR1 and CDR2: MDHEN and SYDVKM. CDR3 length equals 12 residues. Between the trimmed V and J ends, which lost 5 bases and 4 bases, there was a span of 7 bases. CDR3 sequence reads: CASSLSPDTQYF. The DNA of the CDR3 is TGTGCCAGCAGTCTCTCTCCAGATACGCAGTATTTT.

This clone was seen only once. The chain carries TRBV6-5 and TRBJ2-7; D possibly corresponds to TRBD1 (7 bases). Germline V gene data show CDR1 as MNHEY and CDR2 as SVGAGI. The ends were cut back, 6 bases at V and 7 bases at J, with 19 bases in the middle. The CDR3 is made up of 14 amino acids. The CDR3 is CASSLSPTGREQYF. CDR3 DNA sequence: TGTGCCAGCAGCCTATCCCCGACAGGGAGGGAGCAGTACTTC.

V usage is TRBV7-2 and J usage is TRBJ1-1, with 7 bases lining up with TRBD1. Germline values: CDR1 SGHTA, CDR2 FQGNSA. Trimming at V came to 5 bases and at J to 0 bases, leaving 3 bases not matched to a gene. This CDR3 has 14 amino acids. This chain's CDR3 is CASSTQGLNTEAFF. The CDR3 coding sequence is TGTGCCAGCAGCACACAGGGGTTGAACACTGAAGCTTTCTTT.

This chain uses TRBV30 with TRBJ2-5; 7 bases line up with TRBD1. With V trimmed by 5 bases and J by 5 bases, 8 bases remained unmatched. CDR3 length equals 13 residues. Per germline, CDR1 GTSNPN and CDR2 SVGIG (reference sequence). CDR3 in amino acids: CAWGGQRAETQYF. CDR3 nucleotides: TGTGCCTGGGGGGGACAGAGGGCGGAGACCCAGTACTTC. Combining the CDR3 with reference TRBV30 and TRBJ2-5 gives the whole variable domain SQTIHQWPATLVQPVGSPLSLECTVEGTSNPNLYWYRQAAGRGLQLLFYSVGIGQISSEVPQNLSASRPQDRQFILSSKKLLLSDSGFYLCAWGGQRAETQYFGPGTRLLVL.

This chain links TRBV3-1 (or the pseudogene TRBV3-2) with TRBJ2-7; D is uncertain. Trimming stripped 3 bases from V and 3 bases from J, with 6 bases between. The CDR3 is 12 amino acids. The germline gives CDR1 LGHDT, CDR2 YNNKEL (reference sequence). The CDR3 here is CASSHRDYEQYF. CDR3 sequence (DNA): TGTGCCAGCAGCCACCGAGACTACGAGCAGTACTTC.

The V call is TRBV11-3, the J call TRBJ2-6; tentative D call: TRBD1 (6 bases). Germline CDR1 reads SGHNT; CDR2 reads YENEEA. The CDR3 runs 14 residues. V was pared by 5 bases and J by 6 bases, with 11 bases between. The CDR3 region is CASSDRLSANVLTF. In DNA, the CDR3 is TGTGCCAGCAGCGACAGGCTTTCGGCCAACGTCCTGACTTTC.

This rearrangement joins TRBV6-2 or TRBV6-3 to TRBJ2-2, with a possible D match to TRBD1 (6 bases). The CDR3 consists of 15 residues. V was pared by 5 bases and J by 2 bases, with 12 bases between. Germline-derived CDR1 and CDR2 are MNHEY and SVGEGT. DNA of the CDR3: TGTGCCAGCAGTCGTAAGACAGGAAACACCGGGGAGCTGTTTTTT. It translates to CASSRKTGNTGELFF.

This chain connects TRBV4-1 to TRBJ1-3, with D perhaps matching TRBD1 (6 bases). The V end lost 0 bases, the J end lost 3 bases, and 12 bases lay between the germline ends. Per the germline V gene, CDR1 is MGHRA and CDR2 is YSYEKL. This CDR3 is 16 amino acids long. CDR3 in DNA: TGCGCCAGCAGCCAAGAGGGGGCAGGGGTTGGAAACACCATATATTTT. This gives the protein CASSQEGAGVGNTIYF.

The CDR3 DNA reads TGTGCCAGTAGTTCCCGGGACAGGGATAACTATGGCTACACCTTC. Translated: CASSSRDRDNYGYTF. The J gene is TRBJ1-2, the V gene TRBV19, with 9 nucleotides matching TRBD1. Germline V gives CDR1 LNHDA, CDR2 SQIVND (reference sequence). This CDR3 spans 15 amino acids. The V and J ends lost 5 bases and 1 base, in that order; junction bases with no gene match: 5.

The rearrangement links TRBV9 to TRBJ1-2; D remains unclear. Germline-derived CDR1 and CDR2 are SGDLS and YYNGEE. Trimming took 5 bases from V and 4 from J, leaving 12 bases between them. The CDR3 is made up of 13 amino acids. The CDR3 DNA reads TGTGCCAGCAGTTACCTCGGGTCCTATGGCTACACCTTC. Translation: CASSYLGSYGYTF.

The rearrangement links TRBV30 to TRBJ1-1; TRBD1 is a possible D gene (5 bases). Trimming took off 5 bases at V and 4 bases at J, with 8 bases between the two ends. CDR3 length: 11 residues. Germline V lookup: CDR1 GTSNPN, CDR2 SVGIG (reference sequence). The CDR3 region has the DNA TGTGCCTGGCAGGGTTCCACTGAAGCTTTCTTT. Encoded protein: CAWQGSTEAFF.

The J gene is TRBJ2-2, the V gene TRBV9; 10 nucleotides line up with TRBD1. CDR1 is SGDLS and CDR2 is YYNGEE in the germline V gene. This CDR3 region has 16 residues. Trimming at V came to 4 bases and at J to 6 bases, leaving 9 bases not matched to a gene. The CDR3 DNA reads TGTGCCAGCAGCCTTCTCGACAGGGGGCATGCCGGGGAGCTGTTTTTT. Protein product: CASSLLDRGHAGELFF.

The rearrangement uses TRBV27 and TRBJ1-2; 8 bases align to TRBD1. Looked up from germline, CDR1 is MNHEY and CDR2 is SMNVEV (reference sequence). After removal of 3 bases from V and 8 bases from J, the junction contained 5 bases not matched to a gene. This CDR3 is 13 amino acids long. The CDR3 coding sequence is TGTGCCAGCAGTTTGACAGGGGCGACAGGCTACACCTTC. Translation: CASSLTGATGYTF.

The chain has TRBV30 and TRBJ1-3; weak D call: TRBD1 (5 bases). Germline loops: CDR1 GTSNPN, CDR2 SVGIG (reference sequence). This CDR3 contains 14 residues. The germline V and J ends were trimmed by 8 bases and 0 bases, with 14 bases remaining between them. The CDR3 nucleotides read TGTGCCGGACGGGGCAGGGCCTCTGGAAACACCATATATTTT. Translation: CAGRGRASGNTIYF.